Below are 31 T cell receptor beta chains sequenced from a single sample in a study of blood T cell repertoires in COVID-19. Some clones are missing from TCRdb's copy, which holds only in-frame ones; the method was immunoSEQ multiplex PCR. This table holds about 180,000 clones, approximately 85% found once. Sequencing used peripheral blood. Every receptor here comes from a man older than 75 with COVID-19, enrolled during active disease.

This chain uses TRBV4-1 with TRBJ1-5; 9 bases agree with TRBD1. The CDR3 runs 14 residues. Germline CDR1 is MGHRA and CDR2 is YSYEKL. V dropped 1 base and J dropped 6; count of bases not matched to a gene: 1. The CDR3: CASSQVQGAQPQHF. CDR3 sequence (DNA): TGCGCCAGCAGCCAAGTACAGGGGGCTCAGCCCCAGCATTTT.

The chain joins TRBV5-1 to TRBJ2-7, with D possibly TRBD2 on 6 matching bases. This CDR3 region has 13 residues. Germline V CDR1 and CDR2: SGHRS, YFSETQ. Trimming left V 3 bases short and J 2 bases short, with 9 bases between. The CDR3 reads CASSWEDTYEQYF. DNA for the CDR3: TGCGCCAGCAGCTGGGAGGACACCTACGAGCAGTACTTC.

This clone was recorded only once. The V and J genes are TRBV5-4 and TRBJ2-1, with D possibly matching TRBD2 (6 bases). V lost 2 bases and J 7 bases, leaving 19 bases between the germline ends. The CDR3 sequence is 16 residues long. Germline V gives CDR1 SGHNT, CDR2 YYREEE (reference sequence). CDR3 protein: CASSFSLTSFANEQFF. CDR3 in DNA: TGTGCCAGCAGCTTCTCTCTGACTAGTTTTGCAAATGAGCAGTTCTTC.

This clone came up a few times. This chain connects TRBV18 to TRBJ1-1; 8 nucleotides line up with TRBD1. Trimming took 7 bases from V and 4 from J; bases not matched to a gene: 5. Germline CDR1 KGHSH, CDR2 LQKENI. The CDR3 totals 13 residues. The DNA of the CDR3 is TGTGCCAGCTTACAGGGGGTGTTCACTGAAGCTTTCTTT. It is translated as CASLQGVFTEAFF.

This clone came up a few times. The V and J genes are TRBV19 and TRBJ1-2; TRBD1 matches at 7 bases. Germline lookup yields CDR1 LNHDA and CDR2 SQIVND (reference sequence). There are 14 residues in the CDR3. V dropped 6 bases and J dropped 0; count of bases not matched to a gene: 4. CDR3 coding DNA: TGTGCCAGTAGACCGGGACAGTCTAACTATGGCTACACCTTC. This gives the protein CASRPGQSNYGYTF.

The sample holds one count of this clone. This chain links TRBV5-4 with TRBJ2-7; D is possibly TRBD2 (6 bases). The V gene's germline CDR1 is SGHNT and CDR2 YYREEE (reference sequence). This CDR3 region has 12 residues. The ends were cut back, 5 bases at V and 5 bases at J, with 11 bases in the middle. This CDR3 is CASRWDFDEQYF. The CDR3 DNA reads TGTGCCAGCAGGTGGGACTTCGACGAGCAGTACTTC.

The J gene is TRBJ1-1, the V gene TRBV3-1 (or the pseudogene TRBV3-2); 9 positions match TRBD1. Germline trimming cut 3 bases from V and 9 bases from J; bases unmatched to any gene: 5. Per the germline V gene, CDR1 is LGHDT and CDR2 is YNNKEL (reference sequence). The CDR3 contains 13 residues. In nucleotides, the CDR3 is TGTGCCAGCAGCCAGGGGACAGGGAGGAAAGCTTTCTTT. Protein: CASSQGTGRKAFF.

V and J are TRBV6-1 and TRBJ2-7; 7 nucleotides line up with TRBD1. This CDR3 spans 15 amino acids. Unmatched junction bases numbered 7, after V lost 0 bases and J lost 5 bases. Germline lookup yields CDR1 MNHNS and CDR2 SASEGT. The CDR3 loop is CASSEALTGIDEQYF. The CDR3, as DNA: TGTGCCAGCAGTGAAGCCCTGACAGGGATCGACGAGCAGTACTTC.

Here the CDR3 reads CASSLGRGGGTYGYTF. CDR3 nucleotide sequence: TGTGCCAGCAGTTTAGGTCGCGGTGGAGGAACGTATGGCTACACCTTC. The chain employs TRBV27 and TRBJ1-2; D not certain. Trimming stripped 2 bases from V and 5 bases from J, with 18 bases between. From germline, CDR1 is MNHEY and CDR2 SMNVEV (reference sequence). The CDR3 runs 16 residues.

The sample holds a few counts of this clone. This sequence joins TRBV19 and TRBJ2-2, with TRBD1 as a possible D gene (5 bases). This CDR3 region has 14 residues. Looked up from germline, CDR1 is LNHDA and CDR2 is SQIVND (reference sequence). The V end lost 5 bases, the J end lost 4 bases, and 11 bases lay between the germline ends. CDR3 nucleotide sequence: TGTGCCAGTAGTTTCAGTCAGGGCACCGGGGAGCTGTTTTTT. Amino acids: CASSFSQGTGELFF. The variable domain in full, with the rest retrieved from reference TRBV19 and TRBJ2-2, is DGGITQSPKYLFRKEGQNVTLSCEQNLNHDAMYWYRQDPGQGLRLIYYSQIVNDFQKGDIAEGYSVSREKKESFPLTVTSAQKNPTAFYLCASSFSQGTGELFFGEGSRLTVL.

A single count supports this clone. V and J are TRBV2 and TRBJ1-6, with D unresolved. Germline lookup yields CDR1 SNHLY and CDR2 FYNNEI. V lost 4 bases, J lost 10 bases, and 26 bases lay in between. The CDR3 totals 18 residues. The CDR3 DNA reads TGTGCCAGCAGTGGCTTTACTAGTGGGATTATGATTGTGTCACCCCTCCACTTT. It encodes CASSGFTSGIMIVSPLHF.

The chain has TRBV6-5 and TRBJ1-1; the match to TRBD1 covers 7 bases. CDR3 length equals 15 residues. Trimming at V came to 0 bases and at J to 1 base, leaving 2 bases not matched to a gene. Germline V lookup: CDR1 MNHEY, CDR2 SVGAGI. CDR3 amino acids: CASSYSDRANTEAFF. The CDR3 nucleotides read TGTGCCAGCAGTTACTCAGACAGGGCGAACACTGAAGCTTTCTTT.

The CDR3 sequence: CASSSRDRDMPQHF. DNA for the CDR3: TGTGCCAGCAGCTCTAGGGACAGGGATATGCCCCAGCATTTT. This chain uses TRBV7-9 with TRBJ1-5; 9 bases are shared with TRBD1. CDR1 and CDR2 (germline): SEHNR, FQNEAQ (reference sequence). J was trimmed by 9 bases and V by 4 bases; bases with no gene match: 7. The CDR3 consists of 14 residues.

This chain uses TRBV14 with TRBJ2-5, with D possibly matching TRBD2 (6 bases). Trimming took off 1 base at V and 7 bases at J, with 22 bases between the two ends. This CDR3 is built from 17 residues. The germline gives CDR1 SGHDN, CDR2 FVKESK. CDR3 residues: CASSQARGLSGSGTQYF. The DNA of the CDR3 is TGTGCCAGCAGCCAAGCGCGAGGCCTTAGCGGCTCCGGGACCCAGTACTTC.

The rearrangement uses TRBV27 and TRBJ1-6; TRBD1 matches 9 bases. From germline, CDR1 is MNHEY and CDR2 SMNVEV (reference sequence). Trimming removed 6 bases from V and 4 bases from J; junction bases left unmatched: 7. The CDR3 is 16 amino acids. The CDR3 sequence: CASRKTGGLYNSPLHF. Here the CDR3 DNA reads TGTGCCAGCAGGAAAACAGGGGGCTTATATAATTCACCCCTCCACTTT.

The CDR3 region is CASSPEGTTYNEQFF. The DNA of the CDR3 is TGTGCCAGCAGTCCTGAGGGCACTACCTACAATGAGCAGTTCTTC. This chain links TRBV7-2 with TRBJ2-1; maybe TRBD2 (5 bases). Looked up from germline, CDR1 is SGHTA and CDR2 is FQGNSA. V was clipped by 6 bases and J by 2 bases, with 14 bases between them. This CDR3 is 15 amino acids long.

The chain carries TRBV6-6 and TRBJ1-2, with 8 bases matching TRBD1. The germline V gene encodes CDR1 MNHNY and CDR2 SVGAGI (reference sequence). CDR3 size: 14 residues. Germline trimming cut 2 bases from V and 3 bases from J; bases unmatched to any gene: 2. CDR3 coding DNA: TGTGCCAGCAGTTACGTGACAGGGGACTATGGCTACACCTTC. Its translation is CASSYVTGDYGYTF.

The genes are TRBV6-1 and TRBJ1-2; D is possibly TRBD1 (5 bases). CDR3 length equals 14 residues. Germline V gene sequence: CDR1 MNHNS, CDR2 SASEGT. V shed 2 bases and J shed 2 bases, with 9 bases lying between them. The CDR3 spells CASSEMTANYGYTF. Written as DNA, the CDR3 is TGTGCCAGCAGTGAAATGACAGCCAACTATGGCTACACCTTC.

This chain links TRBV5-1 with TRBJ1-4, with D uncertain. This CDR3 is built from 15 residues. V was shortened by 0 bases and J by 5 bases, with 11 bases between the two germline ends. Germline V gene sequence: CDR1 SGHRS, CDR2 YFSETQ. For the CDR3, the DNA is TGCGCCAGCAGCTTGGTCTCGGGTCAGAATGAAAAACTGTTTTTT. Translation: CASSLVSGQNEKLFF.

V usage is TRBV4-1 and J usage is TRBJ1-4; 9 nucleotides align to TRBD1. The germline CDR1 and CDR2 sequences are MGHRA and YSYEKL. The CDR3 runs to 16 residues. V shed 3 bases, J shed 8 bases, and the junction held 10 bases outside the gene matches. CDR3 sequence: CASSHLPGQGNEKLFF. For the CDR3, the DNA is TGCGCCAGCAGCCATCTACCGGGACAGGGAAACGAAAAACTGTTTTTT.

The rearrangement links TRBV7-2 to TRBJ1-2; D unresolved. This CDR3 is built from 14 residues. The germline gives CDR1 SGHTA, CDR2 FQGNSA. V lost 0 bases to trimming and J lost 8 bases, with 13 bases between them. The DNA of the CDR3 is TGTGCCAGCAGCTTAGCGCGGGGATCATACGGCTACACCTTC. This codes for CASSLARGSYGYTF. The full variable domain, completed using reference TRBV7-2 and TRBJ1-2, is GAGVSQSPSNKVTEKGKDVELRCDPISGHTALYWYRQSLGQGLEFLIYFQGNSAPDKSGLPSDRFSAERTGGSVSTLTIQRTQQEDSAVYLCASSLARGSYGYTFGSGTRLTVV.

The genes are TRBV3-1 (or the pseudogene TRBV3-2) and TRBJ1-2; D might be TRBD1 (6 bases). Germline V gene lookup returns CDR1 LGHDT and CDR2 YNNKEL (reference sequence). The CDR3 totals 14 residues. With 0 bases removed from V and 4 bases from J, the gap between germline ends came to 9 bases. CDR3 in amino acids: CASSQDGQFYGYTF. In nucleotides, the CDR3 is TGTGCCAGCAGCCAAGATGGACAGTTCTATGGCTACACCTTC.

The J gene is TRBJ2-2, the V gene TRBV24-1; TRBD1 agrees at 7 bases. CDR1 is KGHDR, CDR2 SFDVKD, per germline. Germline trimming cut 1 base from V and 3 bases from J; bases unmatched to any gene: 4. This CDR3 contains 16 residues. This chain's CDR3 is CATSDFDRADTGELFF. Written as DNA, the CDR3 is TGTGCCACCAGTGATTTCGACAGGGCCGACACCGGGGAGCTGTTTTTT.

The chain joins TRBV19 to TRBJ1-1; D gene uncertain. The length of the CDR3 is 14 residues. Germline V gene lookup returns CDR1 LNHDA and CDR2 SQIVND (reference sequence). Deletions cut 7 bases from V and 1 base from J, with 13 bases between. The CDR3: CASIAQVGNTEAFF. In nucleotides, the CDR3 is TGTGCCAGTATCGCCCAGGTTGGGAACACTGAAGCTTTCTTT.

V and J are TRBV4-1 and TRBJ2-2; 8 nucleotides agree with TRBD1. With 4 bases clipped from V and 4 bases from J, the junction kept 5 bases outside the gene matches. Germline CDR1 is MGHRA and CDR2 is YSYEKL. The CDR3 length is 15 residues. CDR3 region: CASSRQTGGTGELFF. CDR3 nucleotides: TGCGCCAGCAGCCGGCAAACAGGGGGCACCGGGGAGCTGTTTTTT.

The genes are TRBV13 and TRBJ2-5, with 13 bases lining up with TRBD2. V trimming: 4 bases; J trimming: 4 bases; junction bases outside the gene matches: 6. The germline V gene has CDR1 PRHDT and CDR2 FYEKMQ (reference sequence). This CDR3 is 16 amino acids long. For the CDR3, the DNA is TGTGCCAGCAGCTCGATCCGACTAGCGGGGGGAGAGACCCAGTACTTC. Its protein product is CASSSIRLAGGETQYF.

This clone was seen only once. The chain recombines TRBV10-3 with TRBJ1-5; TRBD1 matches at 8 bases. Germline values: CDR1 ENHRY, CDR2 SYGVKD. This CDR3 region has 14 residues. The ends lost 8 bases at V and 7 bases at J; junction bases unmatched: 10. This CDR3 reads CAIRPDRAGQPQHF. The CDR3 DNA follows: TGTGCCATCCGCCCGGACAGGGCGGGACAGCCCCAGCATTTT.

The rearrangement uses TRBV28 and TRBJ2-7; D not resolved. In germline, CDR1 is MDHEN, CDR2 SYDVKM. V lost 3 bases to trimming and J lost 3 bases, with 3 bases between them. This CDR3 is 11 amino acids long. CDR3 nucleotides: TGTGCCAGCAGTTTGTACTACGAGCAGTACTTC. It is translated as CASSLYYEQYF.

This rearrangement joins TRBV7-2 to TRBJ1-5; TRBD1 matches 8 bases. Germline V gives CDR1 SGHTA, CDR2 FQGNSA. V gave up 3 bases and J gave up 3 bases; unmatched junction bases: 4. The CDR3 spans 15 residues. DNA of the CDR3: TGTGCCAGCAGCTTTGACAGGGGACTCAATCAGCCCCAGCATTTT. This codes for CASSFDRGLNQPQHF.

V is TRBV4-1 and J is TRBJ1-5, with D hard to call. Looked up from germline, CDR1 is MGHRA and CDR2 is YSYEKL. The CDR3 has 16 amino acids. V was pared by 1 base and J by 0 bases, with 10 bases between. The CDR3 bases are TGCGCCAGCAGCCAAGTGAGTACCTATAGCAATCAGCCCCAGCATTTT. Protein sequence: CASSQVSTYSNQPQHF.

The CDR3 sequence is CASSLLGQPNEKLFF. The CDR3 coding sequence is TGTGCCAGCAGCTTACTTGGACAACCCAATGAAAAACTGTTTTTT. The V gene is TRBV7-3, the J gene TRBJ1-4; a weak D match, TRBD1 (5 bases). CDR3 length: 15 residues. With 2 bases removed from V and 5 bases from J, the gap between germline ends came to 12 bases. The germline V gene has CDR1 SGHTA and CDR2 FQGTGA.